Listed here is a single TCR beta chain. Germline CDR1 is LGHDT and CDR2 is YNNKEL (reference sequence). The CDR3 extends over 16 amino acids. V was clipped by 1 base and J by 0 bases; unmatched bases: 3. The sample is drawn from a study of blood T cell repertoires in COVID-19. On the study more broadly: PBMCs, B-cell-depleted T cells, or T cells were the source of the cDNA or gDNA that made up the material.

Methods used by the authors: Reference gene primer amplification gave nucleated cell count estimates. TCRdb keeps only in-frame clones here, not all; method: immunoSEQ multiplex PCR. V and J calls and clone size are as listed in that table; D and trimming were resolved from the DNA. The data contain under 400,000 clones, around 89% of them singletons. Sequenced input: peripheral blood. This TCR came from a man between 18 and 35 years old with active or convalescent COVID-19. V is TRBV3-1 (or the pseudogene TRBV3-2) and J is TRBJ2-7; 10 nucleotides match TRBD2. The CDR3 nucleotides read TGTGCCAGCAGCCAAGGGACTAGCGGTAACTCCTACGAGCAGTACTTC. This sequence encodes CASSQGTSGNSYEQYF.